This T cell receptor (beta chain) was identified during a study of T cells after posttransplantation cyclophosphamide. General study findings and limits: TRB overlap between skin or GI tissue T cells and blood was limited. Recipient CMV seropositivity and CMV reactivation strongly tracked TRB clonality. Later post-transplant blood repertoires were often dominated by donor CD8+ memory clones.

Using immunoSEQ multiplex PCR, the repertoire was profiled, and TCRdb retains in-frame clones only, with some absent. The sample includes some 4,500 clones, 82% of them seen just once. V trimming: 3 bases; J trimming: 6 bases; junction bases outside the gene matches: 1. The length of the CDR3 is 13 residues. Germline CDR1 SGHVS, CDR2 FQNEAQ. Treatment was busulfan-fludarabine conditioning, a marrow graft, and cyclophosphamide on days +3 and +4. Notes on this clone: What it binds is not known.

Sequencing was performed on PBMCs, taken 86 days after allogeneic stem cell transplant with posttransplant cyclophosphamide. The V and J genes are TRBV7-8 and TRBJ2-7, with 11 positions matching TRBD1. This sequence originates from a male patient between 50 and 60 years old who received an allogeneic stem cell transplant from an unrelated donor, was CMV-positive, and had acute GVHD only. Part of the T cell pool may stem from the graft donor. The CDR3 sequence is CASSFGQGAEQYF. As DNA, the CDR3 is TGTGCCAGCAGCTTTGGACAGGGGGCCGAGCAGTACTTC.